Below are 28 T cell receptor beta chains sequenced from a single sample in a study of a mutant IDH1 vaccine in newly diagnosed glioma (dated by TCRdb to about 2021). The library was made by the immunoSEQ multiplex PCR assay. TCRdb stores this immuneACCESS table with in-frame sequences only. Part of the clones is absent; in the studies checked, under half of the shortfall reflects unresolved V genes, and no reason is known for the rest. The sample table holds approximately 39,000 clones, of which 75% to 85% were seen once. In total, the top ten clones hold around 5% of the sample. This sample's time point label indicates: week 23, last vaccination. Each vaccine dose, consisting of 300 ug of a 20-mer mutant IDH1 peptide in Montanide, was administered subcutaneously with topical imiquimod. No antigen has been assigned to these receptors. The sequences come from PBMCs, collected from a glioma patient whose treatment included an IDH1 peptide vaccine. These TCRs come from a man aged 40-55 years with glioma.

This clone showed up just a few times. This rearrangement joins TRBV6-5 to TRBJ1-2, with TRBD1 as a possible D gene (6 bases). Deletions cut 1 base from V and 4 bases from J, with 13 bases between. Germline CDR1 is MNHEY and CDR2 is SVGAGI. This CDR3 region has 15 residues. CDR3 DNA sequence: TGTGCCAGCAGTTACTTGGGACATACTAGCTATGGCTACACCTTC. Protein product: CASSYLGHTSYGYTF.

This chain joins TRBV13 and TRBJ1-4; unclear D gene. This CDR3 has 15 amino acids. Germline CDR1 reads PRHDT; CDR2 reads FYEKMQ (reference sequence). The V end lost 2 bases, the J end lost 4 bases, and 11 bases lay between the germline ends. The CDR3 spells CASSLIGSSNEKLFF. CDR3 DNA: TGTGCCAGCAGCTTAATCGGTAGTAGTAATGAAAAACTGTTTTTT.

This clone was observed a single time. The rearrangement joins TRBV30 to TRBJ2-7, with D tentatively TRBD2 (5 bases). The V gene's germline CDR1 is GTSNPN and CDR2 SVGIG (reference sequence). Between the trimmed V and J ends, which lost 5 bases and 8 bases, there was a span of 10 bases. The CDR3 has 10 residues. This CDR3 reads CAWGSIKQYF. DNA of the CDR3: TGTGCCTGGGGGAGTATCAAGCAGTACTTC. Full variable domain (outside the CDR3, taken from reference TRBV30 and TRBJ2-7): SQTIHQWPATLVQPVGSPLSLECTVEGTSNPNLYWYRQAAGRGLQLLFYSVGIGQISSEVPQNLSASRPQDRQFILSSKKLLLSDSGFYLCAWGSIKQYFGPGTRLTVT.

CDR3 coding DNA: TGTGCCAGCAGTGAAGAGGGATGGAGGAACACTGAAGCTTTCTTT. Amino acid sequence: CASSEEGWRNTEAFF. The chain links TRBV27 to TRBJ1-1; D unresolved. CDR1 is MNHEY and CDR2 is SMNVEV in the germline V gene (reference sequence). The CDR3 contains 15 residues. Trimming left V 5 bases short and J 1 base short, with 14 bases between.

This sequence joins TRBV15 and TRBJ2-7; a possible D gene is TRBD2 (5 bases). Germline V CDR1 and CDR2: LNHNV, YYDKDF (reference sequence). The CDR3 is 13 amino acids. Trimming took off 1 base at V and 7 bases at J, with 11 bases between the two ends. CDR3 amino acids: CATSRAWSGEQYF. For the CDR3, the DNA is TGTGCCACCAGCAGAGCCTGGAGCGGAGAGCAGTACTTC.

The chain joins TRBV5-1 to TRBJ1-4, with D perhaps matching TRBD1 (6 bases). The germline V gene has CDR1 SGHRS and CDR2 YFSETQ. The ends were cut back, 2 bases at V and 6 bases at J, with 14 bases in the middle. The CDR3 has 15 amino acids. The CDR3 loop is CASSFRGGGDEKLFF. The CDR3 region has the DNA TGCGCCAGCAGCTTCAGGGGCGGTGGGGATGAAAAACTGTTTTTT.

This chain connects TRBV27 to TRBJ1-5; no firm D call. V was cut by 3 bases and J by 3 bases, with 3 bases left in between. The CDR3 covers 12 residues. CDR1 and CDR2 (germline): MNHEY, SMNVEV (reference sequence). The CDR3 sequence is CASSFLNQPQHF. The CDR3 coding sequence is TGTGCCAGCAGTTTTCTCAATCAGCCCCAGCATTTT.

This chain joins TRBV15 and TRBJ1-5, with D perhaps TRBD1 (6 bases). The CDR3 sequence is 14 residues long. V dropped 7 bases and J dropped 0 bases, with 10 bases sitting between them. The germline gives CDR1 LNHNV, CDR2 YYDKDF (reference sequence). The CDR3 bases are TGTGCCACCAACGGACAGTATAGCAATCAGCCCCAGCATTTT. Protein: CATNGQYSNQPQHF.

The chain is built from TRBV5-4 and TRBJ2-2; 7 positions match TRBD2. Losses at the gene ends were 0 bases for V and 2 bases for J; bases not matched to a gene: 4. Germline CDR1 and CDR2: SGHNT and YYREEE (reference sequence). The CDR3 spans 16 residues. CDR3 residues: CASSLVGGPNTGELFF. The DNA of the CDR3 is TGTGCCAGCAGCTTGGTGGGAGGGCCAAACACCGGGGAGCTGTTTTTT.

The chain employs TRBV7-9 and TRBJ1-1; possibly TRBD1 for D (6 bases). V was clipped by 1 base and J by 11 bases, with 8 bases between them. CDR1 SEHNR and CDR2 FQNEAQ come from the germline V gene (reference sequence). CDR3 size: 11 residues. The CDR3 loop reads CASSLGQVAFF. The CDR3, as DNA: TGTGCCAGCAGCTTAGGACAGGTTGCTTTCTTT.

In its sample, this clone was seen a few times. The chain combines TRBV15 with TRBJ2-3; 7 nucleotides match TRBD2. There are 20 residues in the CDR3. CDR1 and CDR2 (germline): LNHNV, YYDKDF (reference sequence). Trimming removed 2 bases from V and 7 bases from J; junction bases left unmatched: 24. CDR3 loop: CATSRPQGALSAGNVNTQYF. Written as DNA, the CDR3 is TGTGCCACCAGCAGACCTCAAGGGGCACTATCAGCGGGGAACGTGAATACGCAGTATTTT.

The chain combines TRBV27 with TRBJ2-1, with 8 bases fitting TRBD2. The CDR3 spans 15 residues. V dropped 5 bases and J dropped 5; count of bases not matched to a gene: 8. Germline-derived CDR1 and CDR2 are MNHEY and SMNVEV (reference sequence). CDR3 sequence (DNA): TGTGCCAGCAGTCCCGGACTAGCTCTTCACAATGAGCAGTTCTTC. Amino acid sequence: CASSPGLALHNEQFF.

This rearrangement joins TRBV15 to TRBJ2-6; no firm D call. Germline V gives CDR1 LNHNV, CDR2 YYDKDF (reference sequence). V shed 3 bases and J shed 1 base, with 7 bases lying between them. This CDR3 is 15 amino acids long. Written as DNA, the CDR3 is TGTGCCACCAGCAGCCCGCCTTCTGGGGCCAACGTCCTGACTTTC. It encodes CATSSPPSGANVLTF.

This chain uses TRBV7-2 with TRBJ1-1, with 10 positions matching TRBD1. Germline V CDR1 and CDR2: SGHTA, FQGNSA. V was clipped by 5 bases and J by 0 bases; unmatched bases: 6. The CDR3 is 16 residues long. The CDR3 coding sequence is TGTGCCAGCAGCCGGACAGGGGGAAACATGAACACTGAAGCTTTCTTT. This gives the protein CASSRTGGNMNTEAFF.

The rearrangement links TRBV20-1 to TRBJ2-5, with unresolved D. Germline assignment: CDR1 DFQATT and CDR2 SNEGSKA (reference sequence). The CDR3 totals 10 residues. Trimming left V 5 bases short and J 5 bases short, with 6 bases between. The CDR3 is CSAPKETQYF. CDR3 sequence (DNA): TGCAGTGCTCCTAAGGAGACCCAGTACTTC.

The J gene is TRBJ2-1, the V gene TRBV19, with 13 bases that match TRBD2. Trimming removed 8 bases from V and 5 bases from J; junction bases left unmatched: 9. The CDR3 runs to 16 residues. Germline V gene data show CDR1 as LNHDA and CDR2 as SQIVND (reference sequence). Here the CDR3 DNA reads TGTGCCAGTCTCGCGACTAGCGGGGGGTCCAACAATGAGCAGTTCTTC. It specifies CASLATSGGSNNEQFF.

The chain couples TRBV7-9 to TRBJ2-1, with 7 bases lining up with TRBD1. V lost 2 bases and J lost 4; bases outside the gene matches: 8. This CDR3 has 16 residues. Germline lookup yields CDR1 SEHNR and CDR2 FQNEAQ (reference sequence). CDR3 coding DNA: TGTGCCAGCAGCTTATGGAGAGGGGGACAGTACAATGAGCAGTTCTTC. Translation: CASSLWRGGQYNEQFF.

The chain joins TRBV11-2 to TRBJ2-7; 9 bases line up with TRBD1. Germline-derived CDR1 and CDR2 are SGHAT and FQNNGV. The CDR3 sequence is 17 residues long. J lost 4 bases, V lost 0 bases, and 10 bases had no gene match. The CDR3 nucleotides are TGTGCCAGCAGCTTAGAACTTCCAACAGGGGGCAAATACGAGCAGTACTTC. It encodes CASSLELPTGGKYEQYF.

V usage is TRBV4-3 and J usage is TRBJ2-2; D gene uncertain. This CDR3 comprises 14 residues. V lost 0 bases and J lost 8, with 10 bases in between. In germline, CDR1 is LGHNA, CDR2 YSLEER. CDR3 residues: CASSQDRGSGELFF. The CDR3, as DNA: TGCGCCAGCAGCCAAGATAGAGGATCGGGGGAGCTGTTTTTT.

The CDR3 spells CATSREPGLAGVDEQFF. As DNA, the CDR3 is TGTGCCACCAGCAGAGAACCGGGACTAGCGGGTGTAGATGAGCAGTTCTTC. This sequence joins TRBV15 and TRBJ2-1; TRBD2 matches at 12 bases. The CDR3 loop spans 17 amino acids. The junction had 8 bases not matched to a gene; V was cut back by 0 bases and J by 8 bases. CDR1 is LNHNV and CDR2 is YYDKDF in the germline V gene (reference sequence).

This chain links TRBV2 with TRBJ1-3; D unresolved. The CDR3 spans 14 residues. Germline loops: CDR1 SNHLY, CDR2 FYNNEI. V was trimmed by 7 bases and J by 0 bases, leaving 10 bases between them. The CDR3 reads CASMGRVSGNTIYF. For the CDR3, the DNA is TGTGCCAGCATGGGGAGGGTCTCTGGAAACACCATATATTTT.

V and J are TRBV13 and TRBJ2-7; TRBD2 might be the D (5 bases). The CDR3 is 15 amino acids. Germline CDR1 is PRHDT and CDR2 is FYEKMQ (reference sequence). V was trimmed by 2 bases and J by 0 bases, leaving 11 bases between them. The CDR3: CASSLTVGSSYEQYF. For the CDR3, the DNA is TGTGCCAGCAGCTTAACGGTAGGGAGCTCCTACGAGCAGTACTTC.

The V and J genes are TRBV4-1 and TRBJ2-4, with a weak D call TRBD2 (5 bases). The germline V and J ends were trimmed by 0 bases and 6 bases, with 12 bases remaining between them. Germline CDR1 is MGHRA and CDR2 is YSYEKL. The CDR3 contains 15 residues. CDR3 nucleotide sequence: TGCGCCAGCAGCCAAGAACAAATGGGGAGAAACATTCAGTACTTC. It encodes CASSQEQMGRNIQYF.

The gene calls are TRBV28 and TRBJ2-3, with D possibly TRBD1 on 7 matching bases. V was shortened by 1 base and J by 3 bases, with 8 bases between the two germline ends. Germline CDR1 and CDR2: MDHEN and SYDVKM. The CDR3 runs to 14 residues. CDR3 nucleotides: TGTGCCAGCAGTTTATCAGGGGGGACAGATACGCAGTATTTT. Translated: CASSLSGGTDTQYF.

The chain recombines TRBV9 with TRBJ2-1, with 12 bases identical to TRBD2. CDR3 size: 15 residues. Trimming at V came to 5 bases and at J to 5 bases, leaving 5 bases not matched to a gene. CDR1 SGDLS and CDR2 YYNGEE come from the germline V gene. The CDR3 loop reads CASSARLAGDNEQFF. CDR3 sequence (DNA): TGTGCCAGCAGTGCCCGACTAGCGGGGGACAATGAGCAGTTCTTC. Variable domain in full (rest from reference TRBV9 and TRBJ2-1): DSGVTQTPKHLITATGQRVTLRCSPRSGDLSVYWYQQSLDQGLQFLIQYYNGEERAKGNILERFSAQQFPDLHSELNLSSLELGDSALYFCASSARLAGDNEQFFGPGTRLTVL.

This clone was observed a few times. The V and J genes are TRBV6-6 and TRBJ1-1; no definite D call. This CDR3 has 13 residues. V shed 2 bases and J shed 3 bases, with 7 bases lying between them. Germline-derived CDR1 and CDR2 are MNHNY and SVGAGI (reference sequence). The CDR3 bases are TGTGCCAGCAGTTACCCCGGTTACACTGAAGCTTTCTTT. Its translation is CASSYPGYTEAFF.

This chain joins TRBV6-5 and TRBJ1-6; tentative D call: TRBD1 (5 bases). The CDR3 is 16 residues long. Germline-derived CDR1 and CDR2 are MNHEY and SVGAGI. Trimming cost V 0 bases and J 5 bases, with 11 bases left between them. For the CDR3, the DNA is TGTGCCAGCAGTTACTCCGTCGCAGGGAATAATTCACCCCTCCACTTT. This translates into CASSYSVAGNNSPLHF.

This clone was detected a few times. The rearrangement links TRBV28 to TRBJ1-1, with D unclear. Germline V CDR1 and CDR2: MDHEN, SYDVKM. V lost 1 base and J lost 0, with 6 bases in between. The CDR3 is made up of 14 amino acids. The CDR3 nucleotides read TGTGCCAGCAGTTTATCGGGGTTGAACACTGAAGCTTTCTTT. This translates into CASSLSGLNTEAFF.